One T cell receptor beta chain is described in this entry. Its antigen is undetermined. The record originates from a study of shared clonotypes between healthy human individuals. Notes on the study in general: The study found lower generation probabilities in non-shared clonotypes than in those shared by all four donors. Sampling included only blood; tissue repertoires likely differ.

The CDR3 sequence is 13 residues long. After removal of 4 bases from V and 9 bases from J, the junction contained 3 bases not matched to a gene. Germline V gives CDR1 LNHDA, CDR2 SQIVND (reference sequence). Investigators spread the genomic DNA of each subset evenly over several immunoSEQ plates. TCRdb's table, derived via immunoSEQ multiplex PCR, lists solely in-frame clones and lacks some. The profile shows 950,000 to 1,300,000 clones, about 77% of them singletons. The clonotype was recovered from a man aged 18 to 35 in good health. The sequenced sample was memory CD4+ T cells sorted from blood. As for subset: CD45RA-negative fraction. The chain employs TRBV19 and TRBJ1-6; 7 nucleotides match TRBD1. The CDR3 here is CASSTTGSSPLHF. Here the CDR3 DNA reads TGTGCCAGTAGTACGACAGGGAGTTCACCCCTCCACTTT.